These 23 T cell receptor beta chains originate from one sample sequenced in a study of T cells in Graves' hyperthyroidism and ophthalmopathy. Amplification of TCR beta CDR3 regions was performed using RNA transcripts as template. First-round RT-PCR of the TCR CDR3 relied on the HTBI primer set. TCRdb re-called the multiplex PCR reads through MiXCR, storing one row per CDR3 protein. The sample consists of fewer than 400,000 distinct CDR3 sequences, over 12% of them appearing once. The material sequenced was blood. Source of these receptors: a man aged 45-60 years with Graves' ophthalmopathy.

The rearrangement joins TRBV25-1 to TRBJ1-1; D uncertain. CDR1 is MGHDK and CDR2 is SYGVNS in the germline V gene. Trimming took 1 base from V and 2 from J, leaving 8 bases between them. The CDR3 consists of 14 residues. The CDR3 spells CASSESLINTEAFF. The CDR3 nucleotides are TGTGCCAGCAGTGAATCGCTGATTAACACTGAAGCTTTCTTT.

In its sample, this clonotype was seen a few times. The chain combines TRBV20-1 with TRBJ2-7, with 8 bases that match TRBD2. This CDR3 region has 15 residues. Germline V gene lookup returns CDR1 DFQATT and CDR2 SNEGSKA (reference sequence). Losses at the gene ends were 1 base for V and 1 base for J; bases not matched to a gene: 6. In DNA, the CDR3 is TGCAGTGCTAGAGCACCGGGACTAGGGTCCTACGAGCAGTACTTC. Translation: CSARAPGLGSYEQYF.

Many counts were recorded for this clonotype. The V and J genes are TRBV2 and TRBJ1-2; TRBD1 matches 10 bases. This CDR3 region has 16 residues. Germline CDR1 and CDR2: SNHLY and FYNNEI. V was clipped by 6 bases and J by 5 bases; unmatched bases: 12. CDR3 DNA sequence: TGTGCCAGCAGAGGACGCGGGACAGGGGCCGATTATGGCTACACCTTC. Translation: CASRGRGTGADYGYTF.

V and J are TRBV27 and TRBJ1-2; 7 bases fit TRBD1. Per the germline V gene, CDR1 is MNHEY and CDR2 is SMNVEV (reference sequence). The CDR3 has 14 residues. V lost 2 bases and J lost 4; bases outside the gene matches: 4. The CDR3 loop is CASSLNGDSYGYTF. For the CDR3, the DNA is TGTGCCAGCAGTTTAAATGGGGACAGCTATGGCTACACCTTC.

The chain couples TRBV27 to TRBJ1-2; 8 bases line up with TRBD1. The V and J ends lost 6 bases and 4 bases, in that order; junction bases with no gene match: 16. The CDR3 is 17 residues long. From germline, CDR1 is MNHEY and CDR2 SMNVEV (reference sequence). CDR3 protein: CASSSSGDRGFSYGYTF. For the CDR3, the DNA is TGTGCCAGCAGCTCATCGGGCGACAGGGGCTTCTCCTATGGCTACACCTTC.

This clonotype was detected ten times or more. The V gene is TRBV12-3 or TRBV12-4, the J gene TRBJ2-7; D possibly corresponds to TRBD2 (5 bases). Trimming shortened V by 0 bases and J by 5 bases, and 11 bases separated the two germline ends. The CDR3 spans 14 residues. The CDR3 loop is CASSLARVRDEQYF. The DNA for the CDR3 is TGTGCCAGCAGTTTAGCGCGGGTTCGCGACGAGCAGTACTTC.

This clonotype was picked up a small number of times. J is TRBJ2-1 and V is TRBV7-9; 10 nucleotides line up with TRBD2. With V trimmed by 3 bases and J by 4 bases, 18 bases remained unmatched. From germline, CDR1 is SEHNR and CDR2 FQNEAQ (reference sequence). The CDR3 runs 20 residues. The CDR3 nucleotides are TGTGCCAGCAGCTTCAACCCCCCCTTAGCGGGAGGTCAGATGTACAATGAGCAGTTCTTC. Protein: CASSFNPPLAGGQMYNEQFF. Full variable domain (outside the CDR3, taken from reference TRBV7-9 and TRBJ2-1): DTGVSQNPRHKITKRGQNVTFRCDPISEHNRLYWYRQTLGQGPEFLTYFQNEAQLEKSRLLSDRFSAERPKGSFSTLEIQRTEQGDSAMYLCASSFNPPLAGGQMYNEQFFGPGTRLTVL.

About this clonotype: A read error is possible here, since a much larger clone lies one base away. The chain is built from TRBV2 and TRBJ2-2; perhaps TRBD2 as D (6 bases). This CDR3 region has 18 residues. Germline CDR1 SNHLY, CDR2 FYNNEI. Trimming left V 6 bases short and J 0 bases short, with 20 bases between. CDR3 in DNA: TGTGCCAGCAGGCCCACTTTGGGGAGGCGCACGAACACCGGGGAGCTGTTTTTT. It yields the protein CASRPTLGRRTNTGELFF.

In this sample, this clonotype turned up many times. The gene calls are TRBV28 and TRBJ2-1; 10 positions match TRBD1. With 8 bases clipped from V and 3 bases from J, the junction kept 1 base outside the gene matches. Per the germline V gene, CDR1 is MDHEN and CDR2 is SYDVKM. The CDR3 loop spans 13 amino acids. The chain's CDR3 is CASRDRGYNEQFF. The CDR3 region has the DNA TGTGCCAGCCGGGACAGGGGCTACAATGAGCAGTTCTTC.

This clonotype was recorded a few times. The V gene is TRBV24-1, the J gene TRBJ2-2, with 10 bases identical to TRBD2. V lost 6 bases and J lost 2; bases outside the gene matches: 5. This CDR3 has 16 residues. CDR1 and CDR2 (germline): KGHDR, SFDVKD. The CDR3 nucleotides read TGTGCCACCAGTCACCGGACTAGCGGTAACACCGGGGAGCTGTTTTTT. Amino acid sequence: CATSHRTSGNTGELFF.

A few counts support this clonotype. The gene calls are TRBV28 and TRBJ2-7, with 7 bases identical to TRBD1. Germline trimming cut 9 bases from V and 3 bases from J; bases unmatched to any gene: 8. Germline CDR1 and CDR2: MDHEN and SYDVKM. CDR3 size: 13 residues. CDR3 nucleotide sequence: TGTGCCAGTGCAACAGGGGCCGTCTACGAGCAGTACTTC. It is translated as CASATGAVYEQYF. Supplemented by reference TRBV28 and TRBJ2-7, the full variable domain reads DVKVTQSSRYLVKRTGEKVFLECVQDMDHENMFWYRQDPGLGLRLIYFSYDVKMKEKGDIPEGYSVSREKKERFSLILESASTNQTSMYLCASATGAVYEQYFGPGTRLTVT.

This clonotype was seen more than once but under ten times. This rearrangement joins TRBV3-1 to TRBJ1-6, with TRBD1 identical over 10 bases. Trimming took 1 base from V and 12 from J; bases not matched to a gene: 12. Germline V gives CDR1 LGHDT, CDR2 YNNKEL (reference sequence). The CDR3 runs 17 residues. The CDR3 spells CASSQGVGQGSVLPLHF. In DNA form, the CDR3 reads TGTGCCAGCAGCCAAGGGGTGGGACAGGGGTCCGTTTTACCCCTCCACTTT.

This clonotype was observed a few times. The V and J genes are TRBV5-1 and TRBJ2-1; D gene unclear. The germline V and J ends were trimmed by 0 bases and 7 bases, with 14 bases remaining between them. The CDR3 length is 15 residues. Germline values: CDR1 SGHRS, CDR2 YFSETQ. The CDR3 nucleotides read TGCGCCAGCAGCTTGGTGGGCGAGCAACTAAATGAGCAGTTCTTC. It is translated as CASSLVGEQLNEQFF.

The table lists this clonotype with many counts. The V gene is TRBV4-1, the J gene TRBJ2-1; 7 nucleotides line up with TRBD2. The CDR3 covers 15 residues. V shed 0 bases and J 10 bases; nucleotides not matched to a gene: 9. Germline CDR1 and CDR2: MGHRA and YSYEKL. Here the CDR3 reads CASSQDFAGAGEQFF. DNA of the CDR3: TGCGCCAGCAGCCAAGATTTCGCGGGAGCAGGAGAGCAGTTCTTC.

The chain carries TRBV20-1 and TRBJ1-2; D is undetermined. This CDR3 spans 12 amino acids. Germline assignment: CDR1 DFQATT and CDR2 SNEGSKA (reference sequence). V lost 3 bases, J lost 3 bases, and 8 bases lay in between. The CDR3 DNA reads TGCAGTGCTAGCGAACTAGACTATGGCTACACCTTC. Translation gives CSASELDYGYTF.

This clonotype was detected ten times or more. V and J are TRBV11-2 and TRBJ2-1, with 11 bases fitting TRBD2. The CDR3 extends over 16 amino acids. V shed 5 bases, J shed 9 bases, and the junction held 12 bases outside the gene matches. The germline V gene has CDR1 SGHAT and CDR2 FQNNGV. The CDR3 nucleotides are TGTGCCAGCAGCCCCGGAACTAGCGGGAGCTTCGGTGAGCAGTTCTTC. As protein: CASSPGTSGSFGEQFF.

This clonotype was observed a handful of times. This chain connects TRBV9 to TRBJ1-2; no firm D call. CDR3 size: 14 residues. CDR1 SGDLS and CDR2 YYNGEE come from the germline V gene. Between the trimmed V and J ends, which lost 6 bases and 2 bases, there was a span of 14 bases. This CDR3 reads CASTPQDGNYGYTF. The CDR3 nucleotides read TGTGCCAGCACCCCCCAAGACGGGAACTATGGCTACACCTTC.

This clonotype was detected ten times or more. This chain links TRBV7-8 with TRBJ2-7, with 7 bases aligning to TRBD2. Germline V gives CDR1 SGHVS, CDR2 FQNEAQ. This CDR3 has 20 residues. With V trimmed by 1 base and J by 0 bases, 18 bases remained unmatched. The CDR3 is CASSLGLIGIAGLSSYEQYF. CDR3 DNA: TGTGCCAGCAGCTTAGGACTGATCGGAATAGCGGGCCTTAGCTCCTACGAGCAGTACTTC. Filled out from reference TRBV7-8 and TRBJ2-7, the complete variable domain reads GAGVSQSPRYKVAKRGQDVALRCDPISGHVSLFWYQQALGQGPEFLTYFQNEAQLDKSGLPSDRFFAERPEGSVSTLKIQRTQQEDSAVYLCASSLGLIGIAGLSSYEQYFGPGTRLTVT.

This clonotype was detected many times. CDR3 sequence reads: CASSYAPGTGGITDTQYF. CDR3 in DNA: TGTGCCAGCAGTTACGCACCCGGGACAGGGGGCATCACAGATACGCAGTATTTT. V is TRBV6-5 and J is TRBJ2-3; 12 bases are shared with TRBD1. This CDR3 comprises 18 residues. CDR1 and CDR2 (germline): MNHEY, SVGAGI. V trimming: 2 bases; J trimming: 2 bases; junction bases outside the gene matches: 8.

This clonotype was counted at least ten times. The chain is built from TRBV29-1 and TRBJ2-3; tentative D call: TRBD1 (6 bases). This CDR3 has 12 residues. The germline V gene encodes CDR1 SQVTM and CDR2 ANQGSEA. V gave up 4 bases and J gave up 7 bases, with 12 bases separating them. CDR3 sequence reads: CSVGQQGNTQYF. The CDR3 coding sequence is TGCAGCGTTGGACAACAGGGAAATACGCAGTATTTT.

At least ten counts were recorded for this clonotype. J is TRBJ2-1 and V is TRBV2; D tentatively reads TRBD1 or TRBD2 (5 bases each). The CDR3 totals 13 residues. The ends were cut back, 9 bases at V and 8 bases at J, with 17 bases in the middle. CDR1 SNHLY and CDR2 FYNNEI come from the germline V gene. The CDR3 spells CARGEQEVDEQFF. The CDR3 DNA reads as TGTGCCAGGGGGGAGCAGGAGGTCGATGAGCAGTTCTTC.

This clonotype was detected ten times or more. The chain has TRBV12-3 or TRBV12-4 and TRBJ1-1; TRBD1 is a possible D gene (5 bases). This CDR3 comprises 14 residues. V gave up 2 bases and J gave up 5 bases, with 12 bases separating them. CDR3 DNA: TGTGCCAGCAGTTTATACCGACAGAGTACTGAAGCTTTCTTT. This translates into CASSLYRQSTEAFF.

Ten or more counts support this clonotype. This sequence joins TRBV6-1 and TRBJ2-5; D is possibly TRBD2 (5 bases). With 0 bases removed from V and 3 bases from J, the gap between germline ends came to 23 bases. Germline-derived CDR1 and CDR2 are MNHNS and SASEGT. There are 19 residues in the CDR3. The CDR3, as DNA: TGTGCCAGCAGTGAAGCGTGGAGTGGGCGGACTGAAAGAAAAGAGACCCAGTACTTC. Encoded protein: CASSEAWSGRTERKETQYF.